This T cell receptor beta chain was obtained from a study of T cell responses to AZD1222 COVID-19 vaccine. Study-level results: At study baseline, merely about 6 AZD1222 recipients were seropositive. White British people made up most donors, females outnumbered males, and clonal diversity was possibly underestimated.

To note about this clone: Its target is not known.

Using immunoSEQ multiplex PCR, the repertoire was profiled, and TCRdb retains in-frame clones only, with some absent. The sample lists around 56,000 clones, about 89% occurring once. The sequence came from an adult who received the AZD1222 COVID-19 vaccine. The sequencing here drew on peripheral blood, taken 28 days after the second AZD1222 dose.

CDR3 bases: TGTGCCAGCACCAACCCCGGGACTAGCGAGGAAGAGACCCAGTACTTC. This sequence encodes CASTNPGTSEEETQYF. The chain joins TRBV2 to TRBJ2-5; 10 nucleotides match TRBD2. The CDR3 consists of 16 residues. Germline V gene data show CDR1 as SNHLY and CDR2 as FYNNEI. V was clipped by 7 bases and J by 3 bases; unmatched bases: 11. The full variable domain, its missing parts supplied by reference TRBV2 and TRBJ2-5, is EPEVTQTPSHQVTQMGQEVILRCVPISNHLYFYWYRQILGQKVEFLVSFYNNEISEKSEIFDDQFSVERPDGSNFTLKIRSTKLEDSAMYFCASTNPGTSEEETQYFGPGTRLLVL.